Listed here is a single T cell receptor beta chain. This clone was seen a handful of times. Its target antigen remains unknown. Nothing much larger sits one base from this clone, and base qualities are not available. The data were taken from a study of blood T cell repertoires in COVID-19 (dated by TCRdb to about 2020). For the wider study: Samples from collaborators originated in the United States, Italy and Spain and spanned both the acute and convalescent phases of COVID-19. The material from the prospective study consisted of cDNA or gDNA derived from T cells, B-cell-depleted T cells, or PBMCs. Deeply sampled blood TCRbeta repertoires from subjects exposed to, actively infected with, or recovered from COVID-19 were included in the dataset. The repertoires were made available in a free public database intended to serve as a resource for research on the immune response to SARS-CoV-2. The samples were drawn from two sources: the first 160 participants of the ongoing ImmuneRACE study, and 950 to 1,500 subjects contributed by 6 global collaborators. A de-identified subject ID, COVID-19 status, age in years and sex were almost always included in the sample metadata. Where HLA class I and class II types were available, the types were taken from metadata supplied by the sample provider, not from assay-based typing.

One collaborating source in Seattle enrolled patients while the patients were actively infected and followed the patients over time throughout the course of disease. Whole blood was collected in K2EDTA tubes by collaborating institutions according to the institutions' own protocols. For TCRbeta analysis, collaborators shipped samples in one of three forms: frozen whole blood, isolated PBMCs, or DNA extracted from either of those sample types. On the study overall, not on this receptor specifically: How much clinical and demographic metadata was included differed by source and by participant, and the metadata was provided uncurated.

The immunoSEQ Assay, a bias-controlled multiplex PCR, was used to amplify TCRbeta CDR3 regions from genomic DNA. Turning to the authors' computational methods: The number of nucleated cells in each sample was estimated from the amplification of reference gene primers within the assay. Sequence reads were collapsed and filtered to measure the absolute abundance of every unique TCRbeta CDR3 rearrangement. For each sample, productive Simpson clonality was calculated by taking the square root of Simpson's diversity index across productive rearrangements. Here the immuneACCESS table is served through TCRdb, limited to in-frame sequences with V and J called. Missing clones are a known gap in these copies; in checked studies unresolved V genes cover under half, and the rest lacks a known reason. Clone size and the V and J calls come from that table; the DNA yielded D and trimming. The sample table shows around 340,000 clones, and roughly 90% are seen once. The top ten constitute around 3.9% of the sample.

As encoded in the germline V gene, CDR1 is MNHNS while CDR2 is SASEGT. The CDR3 runs 14 residues from the cysteine to the phenylalanine. Only the CDR3 DNA is retained, 42 bases long and in frame from the first base. V drops 1 base and J drops 3 bases, leaving 9 bases in between. The receptor was derived from a woman aged 60-70 years with COVID-19, enrolled during active disease. Here the chain combines TRBV6-1 and TRBJ1-2; no D gene can be assigned with confidence. Specimen: peripheral blood. Here is the DNA: TGTGCCAGCAGTGAAGTAGGAGGGTACTATGGCTACACCTTC. Its translation reads: CASSEVGGYYGYTF.